This TCR beta chain comes out of a study of T cells in localized non-small cell lung cancer. This table comes from immunoSEQ multiplex PCR, and its TCRdb copy is limited to in-frame clones, with some not included. Of 41,000 or so clones listed, roughly 86% are singletons. About this clone: The antigen remains undetermined.

Findings and limits, study-wide: There was an association of higher blood T cell density with longer overall survival. Appearance in adjacent lung was seen for a median 57 of the top 100 tumor clones. Uninvolved adjacent lung had higher T cell clonality than tumor and all other tissues.

The CDR3 is made up of 16 amino acids. Germline V gene lookup returns CDR1 SGHKS and CDR2 YYEKEE (reference sequence). V dropped 4 bases and J dropped 2; count of bases not matched to a gene: 6. This chain connects TRBV5-5 to TRBJ2-6; 7 nucleotides align to TRBD1. The sequenced sample was peripheral blood, obtained before any cancer treatment. The source is a woman between 18 and 49 years old with stage III lung adenocarcinoma. For the CDR3, the DNA is TGTGCCAGCAGCAGCTTGACAGGGCCTGGGGCCAACGTCCTGACTTTC. This translates into CASSSLTGPGANVLTF.